This T cell receptor beta chain appears in the sequencing data of a study of long-term antiretroviral therapy in people with HIV. The V gene lost 6 bases and the J gene lost 4 bases, with 10 bases spanning the gap. The germline V gene has CDR1 LNHNV and CDR2 YYDKDF (reference sequence). The CDR3 has 13 residues. Per individual, the PBMC samples numbered at least one pre-ART and at least two post-ART. Run at survey level, the immunoSEQ assay was version v3.0. Per-sample targets for sequencing were roughly 35,000-50,000 T-cell genomes. TCRdb's table, derived via immunoSEQ multiplex PCR, lists solely in-frame clones and lacks some. The sample lists over 10,000 clones; roughly four fifths were seen once.

The sequence derives from a middle-aged woman with HIV. J is TRBJ1-3 and V is TRBV15; TRBD1 might be the D (6 bases). Here the sequenced sample was unsorted PBMCs, taken 0.5 years before starting antiretroviral therapy. CDR3 region: CATSTDRGNTIYF. CDR3 bases: TGTGCCACCAGTACCGACAGGGGAAACACCATATATTTT.